What follows are 25 T cell receptor beta chains derived from one specimen sequenced in a study of blood T cells in healthy people across ages. Then a second PCR, running roughly 7 to 11 cycles, was carried out with a sample-barcoded 5' primer and a J-beta primer mix. Each CDR3 protein is one row after TCRdb ran MiXCR on the 5' RACE reads. The table records some 560,000 distinct CDR3 sequences, roughly a quarter of them present only once. The same sample was also used in a study of T cells of mothers and their children.

The source material was blood. The receptors derive from a boy between 2 and 15 years old in good health.

This clonotype was counted a few times. The V gene is TRBV5-1, the J gene TRBJ1-1; maybe TRBD1 (5 bases). Trimming shortened V by 0 bases and J by 5 bases, and 14 bases separated the two germline ends. The germline V gene encodes CDR1 SGHRS and CDR2 YFSETQ. This CDR3 region has 15 residues. The CDR3 protein is CASSLDRTFRTEAFF. DNA of the CDR3: TGCGCCAGCAGCTTGGACAGGACTTTTCGGACTGAAGCTTTCTTT.

This clonotype was seen a few times. The rearrangement links TRBV6-5 to TRBJ2-1; 8 bases fit TRBD2. The CDR3 extends over 15 amino acids. Looked up from germline, CDR1 is MNHEY and CDR2 is SVGAGI. V trimming: 5 bases; J trimming: 5 bases; junction bases outside the gene matches: 8. The CDR3 spells CASSNPSGRDNEQFF. CDR3 coding DNA: TGTGCCAGCAGTAACCCTAGCGGGCGGGACAATGAGCAGTTCTTC.

This clonotype was seen a few times. The junction and the germline gene differ at one end; a read error may be behind it. The V call is TRBV3-1, the J call TRBJ1-2; TRBD1 agrees at 8 bases. The CDR3 covers 14 residues. Germline CDR1 LGHDT, CDR2 YNNKEL (reference sequence). The CDR3 coding sequence is TGTGGCAGCAGCCAAGATTCCACAGGGGGTGGCTACACCTTC. It yields the protein CGSSQDSTGGGYTF.

This clonotype was observed a few times. The chain links TRBV10-3 to TRBJ2-5, with D perhaps matching TRBD1 or TRBD2 (5 bases each). Germline CDR1 reads ENHRY; CDR2 reads SYGVKD. The V and J ends lost 7 bases and 2 bases respectively, with 14 bases between them. The CDR3 loop spans 14 amino acids. The CDR3 loop reads CAIKDAGAQETQYF. As DNA, the CDR3 is TGTGCCATCAAAGATGCCGGGGCTCAAGAGACCCAGTACTTC.

A few counts support this clonotype. The chain has TRBV5-1 and TRBJ2-5; 13 bases line up with TRBD2. The end of the DNA aligns better with TRBJ2-1, so the J call may be wrong. Germline V gene sequence: CDR1 SGHRS, CDR2 YFSETQ. This CDR3 has 19 residues. CDR3 sequence reads: CASSFRLAGGAFGNNEQFF. Written as DNA, the CDR3 is TGCGCCAGCAGCTTCCGACTAGCGGGAGGTGCTTTCGGGAATAATGAGCAGTTCTTC.

The chain combines TRBV6-6 with TRBJ1-2; 7 bases fit TRBD1. Losses at the gene ends were 7 bases for V and 4 bases for J; bases not matched to a gene: 9. The CDR3 spans 14 residues. Looked up from germline, CDR1 is MNHNY and CDR2 is SVGAGI (reference sequence). The CDR3 bases are TGTGCCAGCAACCAAGCCGACAGGGTCTATGGCTACACCTTC. Amino acid sequence: CASNQADRVYGYTF.

This clonotype has a handful of counts. V usage is TRBV11-2 and J usage is TRBJ2-1; 12 bases map to TRBD1. The CDR3 totals 16 residues. Losses at the gene ends were 5 bases for V and 2 bases for J; bases not matched to a gene: 4. Germline lookup yields CDR1 SGHAT and CDR2 FQNNGV. Here the CDR3 DNA reads TGTGCCAGCAGCATGGGACAGGGGGCAACCTACAATGAGCAGTTCTTC. Its protein is CASSMGQGATYNEQFF.

About this clonotype itself: It is likely a read error, because the conserved phenylalanine at the end of the CDR3 is missing. The rearrangement links TRBV7-9 to TRBJ2-4; D is perhaps TRBD1 or TRBD2 (5 bases each). CDR3 length: 18 residues. Trimming shortened V by 3 bases and J by 3 bases, and 21 bases separated the two germline ends. Germline CDR1 reads SEHNR; CDR2 reads FQNEAQ (reference sequence). CDR3 region: CASSFLDLKGRRKNIQYL. The CDR3 nucleotides read TGTGCCAGCAGCTTCCTGGACCTTAAGGGACGCCGCAAAAACATTCAGTACCTC.

The J gene is TRBJ2-5, the V gene TRBV12-3 or TRBV12-4; unclear D gene. CDR3 length: 12 residues. V was trimmed by 3 bases and J by 4 bases, leaving 6 bases between them. CDR3 sequence: CASSFPAETQYF. The CDR3 nucleotides are TGTGCCAGCAGTTTCCCGGCAGAGACCCAGTACTTC.

The rearrangement uses TRBV15 and TRBJ1-4; D is unresolved. V shed 2 bases and J shed 5 bases, with 6 bases lying between them. CDR1 and CDR2 (germline): LNHNV, YYDKDF (reference sequence). CDR3 length: 13 amino acids. The CDR3 reads CATSRSPNEKLFF. CDR3 sequence (DNA): TGTGCCACCAGCAGATCCCCCAATGAAAAACTGTTTTTT.

The V gene is TRBV7-9, the J gene TRBJ1-5; D unclear. In germline, CDR1 is SEHNR, CDR2 FQNEAQ (reference sequence). The CDR3 spans 13 residues. V was clipped by 8 bases and J by 2 bases, with 10 bases between them. CDR3 DNA: TGTGCCAGCGGAGAAAGCGGCAATCAGCCCCAGCATTTT. This gives the protein CASGESGNQPQHF.

V usage is TRBV6-5 and J usage is TRBJ2-7, with 13 nucleotides matching TRBD2. CDR1 and CDR2 (germline): MNHEY, SVGAGI. This CDR3 spans 15 amino acids. V shed 6 bases and J 2 bases; nucleotides not matched to a gene: 4. CDR3 sequence: CASRTTSGGAYEQYF. CDR3 sequence (DNA): TGTGCCAGCAGAACAACTAGCGGGGGGGCCTACGAGCAGTACTTC.

This clonotype has more than one count but fewer than ten. The chain's CDR3 is CASSLGDTTYEQYF. CDR3 nucleotides: TGTGCCAGCAGTTTGGGGGACACAACCTACGAGCAGTACTTC. This rearrangement joins TRBV27 to TRBJ2-7; a possible D gene is TRBD1 (6 bases). This CDR3 has 14 amino acids. The V gene's germline CDR1 is MNHEY and CDR2 SMNVEV (reference sequence). The V and J ends lost 3 bases and 2 bases respectively, with 11 bases between them.

This clonotype was observed a few times. The chain links TRBV9 to TRBJ2-3; 10 nucleotides match TRBD2. Trimming cost V 4 bases and J 0 bases; bases outside gene matches: 5. The CDR3 has 16 residues. Germline CDR1 SGDLS, CDR2 YYNGEE. Written as DNA, the CDR3 is TGTGCCAGCAGCACTAGCGGGACCTCTAGCACAGATACGCAGTATTTT. Translating it yields CASSTSGTSSTDTQYF.

This chain links TRBV11-2 with TRBJ2-7; the D is unclear. Germline loops: CDR1 SGHAT, CDR2 FQNNGV. The length of the CDR3 is 14 residues. V gave up 3 bases and J gave up 0 bases, with 9 bases separating them. The CDR3 loop reads CASSFLGVSYEQYF. DNA of the CDR3: TGTGCCAGCAGCTTTCTTGGAGTCTCCTACGAGCAGTACTTC.

This sequence joins TRBV5-1 and TRBJ1-6; perhaps TRBD1 as D (6 bases). The CDR3 covers 17 residues. Trimming left V 0 bases short and J 3 bases short, with 13 bases between. Germline CDR1 SGHRS, CDR2 YFSETQ. The CDR3 loop reads CASSLGQGTFYNSPLHF. For the CDR3, the DNA is TGCGCCAGCAGCTTGGGTCAGGGGACCTTCTATAATTCACCCCTCCACTTT. The variable domain in full, with the rest retrieved from reference TRBV5-1 and TRBJ1-6, is KAGVTQTPRYLIKTRGQQVTLSCSPISGHRSVSWYQQTPGQGLQFLFEYFSETQRNKGNFPGRFSGRQFSNSRSEMNVSTLELGDSALYLCASSLGQGTFYNSPLHFGNGTRLTVT.

This chain connects TRBV15 to TRBJ2-1, with D possibly TRBD2 on 6 matching bases. The CDR3 is 15 residues long. In germline, CDR1 is LNHNV, CDR2 YYDKDF (reference sequence). V was pared by 0 bases and J by 2 bases, with 8 bases between. DNA for the CDR3: TGTGCCACCAGCAGAGACCTAGCGACCTACAATGAGCAGTTCTTC. It is translated as CATSRDLATYNEQFF.

V gene TRBV12-3 or TRBV12-4 combines with J gene TRBJ2-3, with TRBD2 matching over 7 bases. The CDR3 contains 16 residues. J gave up 0 bases and V 6 bases, and 9 bases lay outside the gene matches. The CDR3 DNA reads TGTGCCAGCAGAGCCAGAGCGGGACCAAGCACAGATACGCAGTATTTT. It translates to CASRARAGPSTDTQYF.

The chain joins TRBV20-1 to TRBJ1-2; 9 bases match TRBD1. The CDR3 is 13 residues long. The V gene's germline CDR1 is DFQATT and CDR2 SNEGSKA (reference sequence). V dropped 1 base and J dropped 3; count of bases not matched to a gene: 0. The CDR3 DNA follows: TGCAGTGCTAGAGGGGACAGGGACTATGGCTACACCTTC. This codes for CSARGDRDYGYTF.

This chain connects TRBV10-1 to TRBJ2-1; the match to TRBD2 covers 13 bases. The V gene end was trimmed by 11 bases and the J gene end by 9 bases; junction bases not matched to a gene: 19. The CDR3 is 17 residues long. The germline CDR1 and CDR2 sequences are WNHNN and SYGVQD (reference sequence). The DNA of the CDR3 is TGCGCCTGCACCGGTACTAGCGGGAGGGAGGAGCAGTCTGAGCAGTTCTTC. Its protein product is CACTGTSGREEQSEQFF.

The V gene is TRBV12-3 or TRBV12-4, the J gene TRBJ2-3; 8 bases map to TRBD1. This CDR3 has 15 residues. J lost 2 bases, V lost 6 bases, and 7 bases had no gene match. The CDR3 region is CASSSHRGNTDTQYF. The CDR3 region has the DNA TGTGCCAGCAGCTCTCACAGGGGGAACACAGATACGCAGTATTTT.

V is TRBV5-1 and J is TRBJ2-4; 11 bases align to TRBD2. The CDR3 runs to 16 residues. In germline, CDR1 is SGHRS, CDR2 YFSETQ. V shed 0 bases, J shed 8 bases, and the junction held 7 bases outside the gene matches. The CDR3 region is CASSLGSSGRLDIQYF. Written as DNA, the CDR3 is TGCGCCAGCAGCTTGGGGTCTAGCGGGAGGCTAGACATTCAGTACTTC.

The table lists this clonotype with a few counts. V usage is TRBV30 and J usage is TRBJ1-1, with 9 bases lining up with TRBD1. V was pared by 7 bases and J by 7 bases, with 10 bases of the junction left unmatched. Germline assignment: CDR1 GTSNPN and CDR2 SVGIG (reference sequence). This CDR3 is built from 13 residues. CDR3 in amino acids: CASITDRGGEAFF. The DNA for the CDR3 is TGTGCCTCCATTACGGACAGGGGCGGTGAAGCTTTCTTT.

This clonotype turned up a few times. CDR3 bases: TGTGCCAGCAGCTTATTGGACCGCCGCGGAACCCAGTACTTC. Residues: CASSLLDRRGTQYF. The chain couples TRBV7-2 to TRBJ2-5; D not certain. CDR3 size: 14 residues. Germline CDR1 reads SGHTA; CDR2 reads FQGNSA. V was clipped by 2 bases and J by 8 bases, with 15 bases between them.

The rearrangement joins TRBV20-1 to TRBJ1-2; TRBD1 is a possible D gene (6 bases). This CDR3 contains 14 residues. Trimming took 5 bases from V and 0 from J, leaving 13 bases between them. CDR1 is DFQATT, CDR2 SNEGSKA, per germline (reference sequence). In DNA, the CDR3 is TGCAGTGCTCCCCCACAGGGATCTAACTATGGCTACACCTTC. It yields the protein CSAPPQGSNYGYTF.